The sequence of this T cell receptor beta chain was determined in a study of OX40 agonist ivuxolimab in advanced cancers. The CDR3 sequence is 14 residues long. Germline CDR1 and CDR2: KGHSH and LQKENI. Between the trimmed V and J ends, which lost 1 base and 5 bases, there was a span of 11 bases. Only in-frame clones appear in the TCRdb table, and some are missing; sequencing was by immunoSEQ multiplex PCR. The sample includes just under 100,000 clones, 94% of them seen just once. This material consisted of CD4+ or CD8+ T cells sorted from blood, taken in a trial of the OX40 agonist ivuxolimab. The chain has TRBV18 and TRBJ1-1; D is unresolved. This receptor was taken from an adult with an advanced solid tumor such as melanoma, head and neck, liver or kidney cancer. CDR3 DNA sequence: TGTGCCAGCTCACCACTGGGCAGTCAAACTGAAGCTTTCTTT. Its protein product is CASSPLGSQTEAFF.